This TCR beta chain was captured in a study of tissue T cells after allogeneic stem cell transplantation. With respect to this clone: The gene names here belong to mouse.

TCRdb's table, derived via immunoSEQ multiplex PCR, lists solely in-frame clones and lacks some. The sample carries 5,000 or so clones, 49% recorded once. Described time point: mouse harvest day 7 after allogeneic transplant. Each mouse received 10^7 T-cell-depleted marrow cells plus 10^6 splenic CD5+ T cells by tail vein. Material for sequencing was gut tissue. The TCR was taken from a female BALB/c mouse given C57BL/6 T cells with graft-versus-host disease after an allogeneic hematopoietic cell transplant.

This chain's CDR3 is CASSRQGVEQYF. The sequenced CDR3 bases are TGTGCCAGCAGCCGACAGGGGGTTGAACAGTAC. The V and J genes are TRBV14 and TRBJ2-7, with 9 bases fitting TRBD1. The read halts 1 residue ahead of the CDR3 end, with the missing end drawn from the germline J gene. Germline CDR1 SGHDT, CDR2 FRDEAV. J gave up 6 bases and V 5 bases, and 3 bases lay outside the gene matches. The CDR3 is made up of 12 amino acids. The full variable domain, its missing parts supplied by reference TRBV14 and TRBJ2-7, is EAGVTQSPRYAVLQEGQAVSFWCDPISGHDTLYWYQQPRDQGPQLLVYFRDEAVIDNSQLPSDRFSAVRPKGTNSTLKIQSAKQGDTATYLCASSRQGVEQYFGPGTRLTVL.